Listed below are T cell receptor beta chains from one sample, sequenced in a study of T-cell memory formation after mild COVID-19. Each CDR3 protein gets one entry after TCRdb re-called the 5' RACE reads with MiXCR. The sample carries about 450,000 distinct CDR3 sequences, about 25% recorded once. The sequencing sample was made of PBMCs or a T cell subset sorted from them (not recorded which). These receptor sequences come from an adult woman who had mild COVID-19 (a few samples of this study predate the infection). Cell type and time point are not known. The CDR3 runs from the conserved cysteine through the conserved F or W. Fields, in order: CDR3 DNA, CDR3 protein, J gene, V gene, clone size, D gene. The D gene is left open where the match is weak. The listing skips clone size in some rows; elsewhere it reads once, few, many or a size class.

TGCGCCAGCACCAACACAGATACGCAGTATTTT | CASTNTDTQYF | TRBJ2-3 | TRBV10-2 | many | -
TGCGCCAGCAAAACCGGGACAGGGGGGGCCGGGGAGCTGTTTTTT | CASKTGTGGAGELFF | TRBJ2-2 | TRBV4-1 | - | TRBD1
TGTGCCAGCAGTTTAAACCCCGGGACAGGGAATGAAAAACTGTTTTTT | CASSLNPGTGNEKLFF | TRBJ1-4 | TRBV12-3/TRBV12-4 | few | TRBD1
TGTGCCAGCAGTTTAGCCCTGGCTAACACTGAAGCTTTCTTT | CASSLALANTEAFF | TRBJ1-1 | TRBV12-3/TRBV12-4 | - | -
TGTGCCAGCAGCCCGCCCCTCGAGCAGTACTTC | CASSPPLEQYF | TRBJ2-7 | TRBV27 | - | -
TGTGCCAGCAGCCCAGGGGCGGGGGACCCCACAGATACGCAGTATTTT | CASSPGAGDPTDTQYF | TRBJ2-3 | TRBV7-7 | few | -
TGTGCCAGCAGCCAACTGGACAGGCCTACCTACGAGCAGTACTTC | CASSQLDRPTYEQYF | TRBJ2-7 | TRBV3-1 | - | TRBD1
TGTGCCAGCAGCCCTGACAGGGTCTCGGATGAGCAGTTCTTC | CASSPDRVSDEQFF | TRBJ2-1 | TRBV7-9 | - | TRBD1
TGCAGTGCGTCGGACACGGGACAGGGCCCCTACGAGCAGTACTTC | CSASDTGQGPYEQYF | TRBJ2-7 | TRBV20-1 | - | TRBD1
TGTGCCAGCAGTGGGGACACTCGGGGAACCTACGAGCAGTACTTC | CASSGDTRGTYEQYF | TRBJ2-7 | TRBV6-5 | - | -
TGCGCCAGCAGCCAAGAACTGGCGGGGGGGCGATATACGCAGTATTTT | CASSQELAGGRYTQYF | TRBJ2-3 | TRBV4-1 | few | TRBD2
TGTGCCAGCAGCCTTGGGACCAATCTCGAGCAGTACTTC | CASSLGTNLEQYF | TRBJ2-7 | TRBV3-1 | few | -
TGCAGTGCTTCCTCAGGGTTAGCTGGAAACACCATATATTTT | CSASSGLAGNTIYF | TRBJ1-3 | TRBV20-1 | many | -
TGTGCCAGCAGCTTAGCGGGAAAGACCTACAATGAGCAGTTCTTC | CASSLAGKTYNEQFF | TRBJ2-1 | TRBV5-4 | - | TRBD2
TGTGCCAGTAGTATGATTAATCAGCCCCAGCATTTT | CASSMINQPQHF | TRBJ1-5 | TRBV19 | - | -
TGCGCCAGCAGCCAAGGGGAAGCGGGAGGAATCGTAAATGAGCAGTTCTTC | CASSQGEAGGIVNEQFF | TRBJ2-1 | TRBV4-1 | - | TRBD2
TGTGCCAGCAGCACGGGGAGAGCGGTACAAGAGACCCAGTACTTC | CASSTGRAVQETQYF | TRBJ2-5 | TRBV7-7 | - | -
TGTGCCAGCAGGTGGGCCGATCAGCCCCAGCATTTT | CASRWADQPQHF | TRBJ1-5 | TRBV12-3/TRBV12-4 | few | -
TGCAGCGCCGTCGGTACAGGGGGCGACTTGTGTGAGCAGTTCTTC | CSAVGTGGDLCEQFF | TRBJ2-1 | TRBV29-1 | few | TRBD1
TGTGCCAGCAGCTCCTTTCTGGGGGGGAATCAGCCCCAGCATTTT | CASSSFLGGNQPQHF | TRBJ1-5 | TRBV7-9 | - | -
TGTGCCAGCAGCTTCGGACAGGGAGGATTCCAAGAGACCCAGTACTTC | CASSFGQGGFQETQYF | TRBJ2-5 | TRBV7-8 | few | TRBD1
TGTGCCAGCAGCGTACAGGGGGCGAACACTGAAGCTTTCTTT | CASSVQGANTEAFF | TRBJ1-1 | TRBV5-6 | few | TRBD1
TGTGCCAGCAGCCCAGGGTCAGATACGCAGTATTTT | CASSPGSDTQYF | TRBJ2-3 | TRBV6-5 | - | -
TGTGCCAGCAGTTTAGCGGGGGGTGCGAATCAGCCCCAGCATTTT | CASSLAGGANQPQHF | TRBJ1-5 | TRBV12-3/TRBV12-4 | few | -
TGCAGCGCGAGCGGACTAGCGGGAGGGTTTAGAACCGGGGAGCTGTTTTTT | CSASGLAGGFRTGELFF | TRBJ2-2 | TRBV29-1 | few | TRBD2
TGTGCCAGCCAGAGACAGACCGGGAATCAGCCCCAGCATTTT | CASQRQTGNQPQHF | TRBJ1-5 | TRBV6-5 | - | -
TGTGCCAGCAGTGGGCGGGGCGCGGGGTCCTACAATGAGCAGTTCTTC | CASSGRGAGSYNEQFF | TRBJ2-1 | TRBV6-2/TRBV6-3 | - | -
TGTGCCAGCAGCGACCTGGGACTAGCGGGAGCCGCTGCTAGCACAGATACGCAGTATTTT | CASSDLGLAGAAASTDTQYF | TRBJ2-3 | TRBV7-9 | - | TRBD2
TGCGCCAGCAGCCAAGAACGGATCGGCACAGATACGCAGTATTTT | CASSQERIGTDTQYF | TRBJ2-3 | TRBV4-3 | few | -
TGTGCCAGCAGCCCGTCGGTTGTTGATGAAAAACTGTTTTTT | CASSPSVVDEKLFF | TRBJ1-4 | TRBV6-5 | - | -
TGTGCCACCCAAGCGGAACCCAGTAATGAGCAGTTCTTC | CATQAEPSNEQFF | TRBJ2-1 | TRBV12-3/TRBV12-4 | few | -
TGTGCCAGCAGTCCTATAATCAACATGAACACTGAAGCTTTCTTT | CASSPIINMNTEAFF | TRBJ1-1 | TRBV6-6 | - | -
TGTGCCAGCAGCTTGACCGTGCGGTTCAGGGGAGCCTACGAGCAGTACTTC | CASSLTVRFRGAYEQYF | TRBJ2-7 | TRBV5-6 | - | -
TGTGCCAGCAGCCAAGGATCAGTCAACACGGGCACAGATACGCAGTATTTT | CASSQGSVNTGTDTQYF | TRBJ2-3 | TRBV4-2 | few | -
TGTGCCAGCAGCTTCGACACGGGGAATCAGCCCCAGCATTTT | CASSFDTGNQPQHF | TRBJ1-5 | TRBV7-8 | many | -
TGTGCCACCAGTGATTGGGTGAGCACTGAAGCTTTCTTT | CATSDWVSTEAFF | TRBJ1-1 | TRBV24-1 | - | -
TGCAGCCTAGAGCGGGAGGTCGGGGATACGCAGTATTTT | CSLEREVGDTQYF | TRBJ2-3 | TRBV29-1 | - | TRBD2
TGTGCCAGCAGCCAATTTGGAAATGAGCAGTTCTTC | CASSQFGNEQFF | TRBJ2-1 | TRBV16 | - | -
TGTGCCAGCAGATCGACAGGGATGAATGAGCAGTTCTTC | CASRSTGMNEQFF | TRBJ2-1 | TRBV6-2/TRBV6-3 | - | TRBD1
TGTGCCAGCAGTGCCGGGGGCGGGGGCCTCCAAGAGACCCAGTACTTC | CASSAGGGGLQETQYF | TRBJ2-5 | TRBV2 | - | -
TGTGCCAGCAGCTTAGTGAGGTTGGGAAATCAGCCCCAGCATTTT | CASSLVRLGNQPQHF | TRBJ1-5 | TRBV7-8 | - | -
TGTGCCAGCAGCCAAAACCCCCCCGACAGGGCAAGTTCCTACGAGCAGTACTTC | CASSQNPPDRASSYEQYF | TRBJ2-7 | TRBV7-3 | - | TRBD1
TGCGCCAGCAGCTTGTACGCTAGCGGGTCCCTCCGGGGGTCCTACAATGAGCAGTTCTTC | CASSLYASGSLRGSYNEQFF | TRBJ2-1 | TRBV5-1 | few | TRBD2
TGTGCCAGCAGCGGTAGCGGCTCCTACAATGAGCAGTTCTTC | CASSGSGSYNEQFF | TRBJ2-1 | TRBV9 | - | -
TGTGCCAGCAGTTTTAGTGGGACAGGCAATGAGCAGTTCTTC | CASSFSGTGNEQFF | TRBJ2-1 | TRBV12-3/TRBV12-4 | few | TRBD1
TGCGCCAGCAGCTTAGGTGGGGGGTACGAGCAGTACTTC | CASSLGGGYEQYF | TRBJ2-7 | TRBV12-3/TRBV12-4 | many | -
- | CASSKVGDGSGNTIYF | TRBJ1-3 | TRBV21-1 | - | -
TGTGCCAGCAGTACATCAGCCGGGACAGGGGATGAGCAGTTCTTC | CASSTSAGTGDEQFF | TRBJ2-1 | TRBV12-3/TRBV12-4 | many | TRBD1
TGTGCCACCCGACTAGCGGGGGCCTACGAGCAGTACTTC | CATRLAGAYEQYF | TRBJ2-7 | TRBV15 | - | TRBD2
TGTGCCAGCAGCGCCACAGGGGGCGTAGCCTACAATGAGCAGTTCTTC | CASSATGGVAYNEQFF | TRBJ2-1 | TRBV9 | - | TRBD1
TGCAGCGCGGGTACGGGACAGACGAGGGAGCAGTACTTC | CSAGTGQTREQYF | TRBJ2-7 | TRBV29-1 | - | TRBD1
TGCGCCAGCAGCTTGGAAAGAGGGGGGGCCTCCCCGTATTTT | CASSLERGGASPYF | TRBJ2-3 | TRBV5-1 | few | -
TGCGCCAGCAGCTTGGCGGAGGGAGATACGCAGTATTTT | CASSLAEGDTQYF | TRBJ2-3 | TRBV5-1 | once | -
TGTGCCTGGAGTAAACGACAGCGTAATAGCAATCAGCCCCAGCATTTT | CAWSKRQRNSNQPQHF | TRBJ1-5 | TRBV30 | - | -
TGTGCCACCACAGGGGGTAGCAATCAGCCCCAGCATTTT | CATTGGSNQPQHF | TRBJ1-5 | TRBV6-6 | few | TRBD1
TGTGCCAGCAGTCTCGTAGGCGGACAGGGAGAGACCCAGTACTTC | CASSLVGGQGETQYF | TRBJ2-5 | TRBV7-3 | - | TRBD1
TGCGCCAGCAGCGGCCGGGACTCGCGCCTGGCTGATGAGCAGTTCTTC | CASSGRDSRLADEQFF | TRBJ2-1 | TRBV5-1 | - | -
TGTGCCAGCAGCCAAGATACAGGCCCCTACGAGCAGTACTTC | CASSQDTGPYEQYF | TRBJ2-7 | TRBV3-1 | - | -